This is a list of T cell receptor beta chains from one sample in a study of T cell repertoires in cytomegalovirus infection. TCRdb recomputed calls from the reads with MiXCR, one row per CDR3 protein. This table holds hundreds of thousands of distinct CDR3 sequences, 24% found once. The sample taken for sequencing was CD8+ T cells from PBMCs. All receptors come from a human donor in good health (CMV status not recorded). Some clones in this sample may be carry-over from other donors' samples. Each CDR3 is given with its conserved first and last residue. The D gene is left open where the match is weak. The size field is filled for only some rows; it gives once, few, many or a size class.

abundance	v_gene	d_gene	j_gene	CDR3nt	CDR3aa
NA	TRBV5-1	NA	TRBJ2-7	TGCGCCAGCAGCGAGACAGGGAGGAACGAGCAGTACTTC	CASSETGRNEQYF
few	TRBV27	NA	TRBJ1-4	TGTGCCAGCAGCTATTCCTGGGGGGATAGTAATGAAAAACTGTTTTTT	CASSYSWGDSNEKLFF
few	TRBV10-2	NA	TRBJ2-5	TGCGCCAGCAGTGAGTCTTACTTGGAGATGGAGACCCAGTACTTC	CASSESYLEMETQYF
many	TRBV7-6	TRBD2	TRBJ2-1	TGTGCCAGCAGCAAACTAGCGGGGGACCCCTACAATGAGCAGTTCTTC	CASSKLAGDPYNEQFF
NA	TRBV7-9	NA	TRBJ2-5	TGTGCCAGCAGCTCTAAAACCGGGGACACCCACCAGGTCAGGGAGACCCAGTACTTC	CASSSKTGDTHQVRETQYF
many	TRBV6-1	TRBD2	TRBJ2-1	TGTGCCAGCAACCAACCGGGACTAGCGATGTACAATGAGCAGTTCTTC	CASNQPGLAMYNEQFF
few	TRBV7-9	NA	TRBJ2-2	TGTGCCAGCAGCGCCCGGGACACTGCGAACACCGGGGAGCTGTTTTTT	CASSARDTANTGELFF
NA	TRBV7-9	NA	TRBJ2-2	TGTGCCAGCAGCCGCATTCGGGGGGCAACCGGGGAGCTGTTTTTT	CASSRIRGATGELFF
few	TRBV14	NA	TRBJ2-5	TGTGCCAGCAGCCAAGACGAGGTGGGTCCCCAAGAGACCCAGTACTTC	CASSQDEVGPQETQYF
NA	TRBV3-1	NA	TRBJ2-1	TGTGCCAGCAGCCAAGAGGGGGGCGCGCGGAATGAGCAGTTCTTC	CASSQEGGARNEQFF
many	TRBV7-9	TRBD2	TRBJ2-6	TGTGCCAGCAGTCCTAGCGGGGGCTCTGGGGCCAACGTCCTGACTTTC	CASSPSGGSGANVLTF
many	TRBV7-2	TRBD1	TRBJ2-7	TGTGCCAGCAGCTTAGTCGGGACAGATTCCTACGAGCAGTACTTC	CASSLVGTDSYEQYF
NA	TRBV15	TRBD2	TRBJ2-3	TGTGCCACCAGCATTCGGACTAGCGGGGGGTTGAAAACAGATACGCAGTATTTT	CATSIRTSGGLKTDTQYF
NA	TRBV28	NA	TRBJ1-1	TGTGCCAGCACCACAGGAGACACTGAAGCTTTCTTT	CASTTGDTEAFF
NA	TRBV6-2/TRBV6-3	NA	TRBJ1-1	TGTGCCAGCAGTTACCAGGGAAAGAACACTGAAGCTTTCTTT	CASSYQGKNTEAFF
NA	TRBV27	NA	TRBJ1-1	TGTGCCAGCAACCTCGGGCGGAACACTGAAGCTTTCTTT	CASNLGRNTEAFF
few	TRBV4-2	TRBD1	TRBJ2-6	TGTGCCAGCAGCCAAGACAGGGGGTCTGGGGCCAACGTCCTGACTTTC	CASSQDRGSGANVLTF
NA	TRBV6-5	NA	TRBJ1-4	TGTGCCAGCAAATTCAGGGATGGGACTAATGAAAAACTGTTTTTT	CASKFRDGTNEKLFF
many	TRBV4-2	NA	TRBJ1-4	TGTGCCAGCAGCCAATTGGGAGACGAAAAACTGTTTTTT	CASSQLGDEKLFF
NA	TRBV14	TRBD1	TRBJ2-1	TGTGCCAGCAGCCCCTGGACAGGTAGCTCCTACAATGAGCAGTTCTTC	CASSPWTGSSYNEQFF
few	TRBV6-2/TRBV6-3	TRBD1	TRBJ2-7	TGTGCCAGCCTCAATCGGGACAGCCGTTACGAGCAGTACTTC	CASLNRDSRYEQYF
few	TRBV7-9	NA	TRBJ1-2	TGTGCCAGCAGCTCGCGACAGGAAGCCTATGGCTACACCTTC	CASSSRQEAYGYTF
NA	TRBV29-1	TRBD2	TRBJ2-3	TGCAGCGCCGAAGAAGGGGCGGGGGGAACAGATACGCAGTATTTT	CSAEEGAGGTDTQYF
many	TRBV7-3	NA	TRBJ2-5	TGTGCCAGCAGCTTAAGGGGAGGAGTCCAAGAGACCCAGTACTTC	CASSLRGGVQETQYF